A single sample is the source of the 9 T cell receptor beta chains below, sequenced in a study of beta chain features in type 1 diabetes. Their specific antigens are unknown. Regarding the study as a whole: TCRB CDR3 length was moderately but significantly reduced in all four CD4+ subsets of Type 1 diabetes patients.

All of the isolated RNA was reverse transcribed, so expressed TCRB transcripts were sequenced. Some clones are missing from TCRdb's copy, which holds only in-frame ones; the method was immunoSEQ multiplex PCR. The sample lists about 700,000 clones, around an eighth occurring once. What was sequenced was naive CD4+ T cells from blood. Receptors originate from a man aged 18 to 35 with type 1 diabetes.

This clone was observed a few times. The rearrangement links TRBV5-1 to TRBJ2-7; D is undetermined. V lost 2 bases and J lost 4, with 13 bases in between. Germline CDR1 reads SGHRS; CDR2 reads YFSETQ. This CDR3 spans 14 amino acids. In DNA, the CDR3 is TGCGCCAGCAGCTTAATCGGTGGTCCTTACGAGCAGTACTTC. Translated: CASSLIGGPYEQYF.

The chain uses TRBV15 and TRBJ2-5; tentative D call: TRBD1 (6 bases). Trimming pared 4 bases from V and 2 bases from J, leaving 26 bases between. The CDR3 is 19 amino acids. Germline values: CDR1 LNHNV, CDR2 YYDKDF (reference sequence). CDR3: CATSKGIQAGQNKQETQYF. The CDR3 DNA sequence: TGTGCCACCAGCAAAGGTATCCAGGCAGGACAGAACAAGCAAGAGACCCAGTACTTC.

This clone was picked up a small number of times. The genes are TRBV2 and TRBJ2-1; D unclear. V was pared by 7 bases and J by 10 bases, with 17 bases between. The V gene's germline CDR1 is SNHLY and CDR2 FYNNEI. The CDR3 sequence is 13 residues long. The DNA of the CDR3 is TGTGCCAGCACCATTGGACCAGTCGGGGAGCAGTTCTTC. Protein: CASTIGPVGEQFF. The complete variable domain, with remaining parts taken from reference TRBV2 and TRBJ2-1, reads EPEVTQTPSHQVTQMGQEVILRCVPISNHLYFYWYRQILGQKVEFLVSFYNNEISEKSEIFDDQFSVERPDGSNFTLKIRSTKLEDSAMYFCASTIGPVGEQFFGPGTRLTVL.

The CDR3 loop is CASSSLSGYTF. CDR3 in DNA: TGTGCCAGCAGTAGCCTTAGCGGCTACACCTTC. V and J are TRBV6-5 and TRBJ1-2; no reliable D call. This CDR3 has 11 residues. In germline, CDR1 is MNHEY, CDR2 SVGAGI. Trimming took off 5 bases at V and 8 bases at J, with 9 bases between the two ends.

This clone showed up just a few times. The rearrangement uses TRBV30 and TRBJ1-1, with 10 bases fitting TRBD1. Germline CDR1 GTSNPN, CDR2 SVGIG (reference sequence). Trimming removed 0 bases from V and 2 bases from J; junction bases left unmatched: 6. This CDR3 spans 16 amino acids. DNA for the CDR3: TGTGCCTGGAGTGTAGGGACAGGGGTTCCTAACACTGAAGCTTTCTTT. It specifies CAWSVGTGVPNTEAFF.

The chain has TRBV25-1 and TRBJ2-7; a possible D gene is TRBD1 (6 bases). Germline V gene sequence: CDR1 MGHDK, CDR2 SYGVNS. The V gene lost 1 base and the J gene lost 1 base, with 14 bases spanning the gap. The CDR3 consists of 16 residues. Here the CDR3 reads CASSESQGKGSYEQYF. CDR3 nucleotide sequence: TGTGCCAGCAGTGAATCTCAGGGGAAAGGATCCTACGAGCAGTACTTC.

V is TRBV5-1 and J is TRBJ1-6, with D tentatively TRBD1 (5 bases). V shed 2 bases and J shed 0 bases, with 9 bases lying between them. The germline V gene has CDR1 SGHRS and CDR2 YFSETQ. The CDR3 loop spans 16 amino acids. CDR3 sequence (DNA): TGCGCCAGCAGCTTCGACAGAAGCTCCTATAATTCACCCCTCCACTTT. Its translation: CASSFDRSSYNSPLHF.

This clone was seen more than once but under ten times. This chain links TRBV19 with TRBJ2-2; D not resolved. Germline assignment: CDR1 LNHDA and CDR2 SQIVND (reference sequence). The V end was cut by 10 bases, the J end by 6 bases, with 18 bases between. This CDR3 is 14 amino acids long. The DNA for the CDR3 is TGTGCCACCCTTGTCCCCGATGGGGCCGGGGAGCTGTTTTTT. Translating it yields CATLVPDGAGELFF.

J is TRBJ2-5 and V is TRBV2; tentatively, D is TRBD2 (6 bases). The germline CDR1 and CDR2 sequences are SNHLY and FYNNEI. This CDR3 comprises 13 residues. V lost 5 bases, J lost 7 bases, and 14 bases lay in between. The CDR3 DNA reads TGTGCCAGCAGTACCGGGACTCTCGGGACCCAGTACTTC. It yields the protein CASSTGTLGTQYF.